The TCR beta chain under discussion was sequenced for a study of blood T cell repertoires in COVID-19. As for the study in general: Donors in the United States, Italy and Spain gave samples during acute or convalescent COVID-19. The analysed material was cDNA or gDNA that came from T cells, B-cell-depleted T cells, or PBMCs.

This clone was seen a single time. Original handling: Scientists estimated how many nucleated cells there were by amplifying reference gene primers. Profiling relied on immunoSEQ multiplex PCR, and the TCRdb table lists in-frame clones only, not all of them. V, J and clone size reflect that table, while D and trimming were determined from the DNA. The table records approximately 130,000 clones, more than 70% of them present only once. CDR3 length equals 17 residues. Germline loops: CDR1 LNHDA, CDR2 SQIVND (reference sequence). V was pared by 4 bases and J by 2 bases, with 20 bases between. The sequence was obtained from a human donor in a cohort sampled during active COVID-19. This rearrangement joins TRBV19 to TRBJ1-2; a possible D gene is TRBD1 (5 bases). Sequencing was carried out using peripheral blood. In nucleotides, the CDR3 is TGTGCCAGTAGTAAGGGGCCGATCAGGGCGGCCAACTATGGCTACACCTTC. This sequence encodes CASSKGPIRAANYGYTF. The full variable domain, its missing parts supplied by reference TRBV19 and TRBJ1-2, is DGGITQSPKYLFRKEGQNVTLSCEQNLNHDAMYWYRQDPGQGLRLIYYSQIVNDFQKGDIAEGYSVSREKKESFPLTVTSAQKNPTAFYLCASSKGPIRAANYGYTFGSGTRLTVV.